This entry lists 12 T cell receptor beta chains sequenced from one sample in a study of T cell responses to AZD1222 COVID-19 vaccine. Generated by immunoSEQ multiplex PCR, the TCRdb table keeps only in-frame clones and is missing some. In the table there are approximately 93,000 clones, roughly 87% of which are singletons. Source: peripheral blood, taken 28 days after the second AZD1222 dose. These receptors came from an adult who received the AZD1222 COVID-19 vaccine.

This rearrangement joins TRBV6-5 to TRBJ2-2, with 13 bases fitting TRBD2. With V trimmed by 5 bases and J by 6 bases, 3 bases remained unmatched. This CDR3 is 15 amino acids long. Germline V CDR1 and CDR2: MNHEY, SVGAGI. The CDR3 loop reads CASSTSGGAPGELFF. In DNA form, the CDR3 reads TGTGCCAGCAGTACTAGCGGGGGGGCGCCCGGGGAGCTGTTTTTT.

J is TRBJ2-5 and V is TRBV11-3, with 9 nucleotides matching TRBD1. Germline V lookup: CDR1 SGHNT, CDR2 YENEEA. The CDR3 extends over 16 amino acids. V lost 5 bases to trimming and J lost 4 bases; unmatched junction nucleotides: 11. The CDR3 region is CASSPGQGTFVETQYF. Here the CDR3 DNA reads TGTGCCAGCAGCCCCGGACAGGGGACCTTCGTAGAGACCCAGTACTTC.

V gene TRBV19 combines with J gene TRBJ2-1; perhaps TRBD1 as D (6 bases). This CDR3 comprises 17 residues. The germline gives CDR1 LNHDA, CDR2 SQIVND (reference sequence). The V end lost 3 bases, the J end lost 7 bases, and 22 bases lay between the germline ends. CDR3 nucleotides: TGTGCCAGTAGTATTATAGGGGGTGGCCCCCACGCAAATGAGCAGTTCTTC. This codes for CASSIIGGGPHANEQFF.

This sequence joins TRBV4-2 and TRBJ1-4; D remains ambiguous. V shed 0 bases and J shed 0 bases, with 8 bases lying between them. The germline CDR1 and CDR2 sequences are LGHNA and YNFKEQ. This CDR3 region has 16 residues. The CDR3 nucleotides are TGTGCCAGCAGCCAAGATCGGGGTGCAACTAATGAAAAACTGTTTTTT. Its protein product is CASSQDRGATNEKLFF.

V usage is TRBV4-2 and J usage is TRBJ2-3; no clear D. This CDR3 comprises 16 residues. The germline V gene encodes CDR1 LGHNA and CDR2 YNFKEQ. Between the trimmed V and J ends, which lost 6 bases and 1 base, there was a span of 17 bases. CDR3 nucleotide sequence: TGTGCCAGCAGGCCGGACCAACACCGGGGCACAGATACGCAGTATTTT. The encoded protein is CASRPDQHRGTDTQYF.

V usage is TRBV29-1 and J usage is TRBJ1-2; TRBD1 aligns across 10 bases. CDR3 length: 15 residues. Per germline, CDR1 SQVTM and CDR2 ANQGSEA. V dropped 7 bases and J dropped 8; count of bases not matched to a gene: 16. Here the CDR3 reads CSARSTGGEFPGYTF. DNA for the CDR3: TGCAGCGCTAGATCGACAGGGGGCGAGTTCCCCGGCTACACCTTC.

The chain recombines TRBV11-2 with TRBJ1-6; D is unclear. V gave up 1 base and J gave up 10 bases, with 14 bases separating them. The germline V gene has CDR1 SGHAT and CDR2 FQNNGV. The CDR3 has 15 residues. The CDR3 DNA sequence: TGTGCCAGCAGCTTAGGGGGATCGGTAGTATCACCCCTCCACTTT. Protein sequence: CASSLGGSVVSPLHF.

The chain combines TRBV7-9 with TRBJ1-1, with a possible D match to TRBD1 (6 bases). Deletions cut 1 base from V and 3 bases from J, with 12 bases between. This CDR3 is built from 15 residues. CDR1 is SEHNR and CDR2 is FQNEAQ in the germline V gene (reference sequence). CDR3 residues: CASSLVAGAYTEAFF. In DNA, the CDR3 is TGTGCCAGCAGCTTAGTTGCGGGGGCTTACACTGAAGCTTTCTTT.

The V gene is TRBV6-2 or TRBV6-3, the J gene TRBJ2-1; 16 nucleotides agree with TRBD2. V lost 6 bases and J lost 9; bases outside the gene matches: 8. The V gene's germline CDR1 is MNHEY and CDR2 SVGEGT. The length of the CDR3 is 16 residues. In DNA form, the CDR3 reads TGTGCCAGCAGCCTGGTGGGACTAGCGGGGGGGGCTGAGCAGTTCTTC. This encodes CASSLVGLAGGAEQFF.

The chain joins TRBV19 to TRBJ1-2; TRBD1 aligns across 10 bases. The germline V gene encodes CDR1 LNHDA and CDR2 SQIVND (reference sequence). The length of the CDR3 is 14 residues. With 5 bases clipped from V and 8 bases from J, the junction kept 8 bases outside the gene matches. In DNA, the CDR3 is TGTGCCAGTAGTCCGCACGGGACAGGGGACGGCTACACCTTC. It codes for CASSPHGTGDGYTF.

The CDR3 here is CASSLALETQYF. In nucleotides, the CDR3 is TGTGCCAGCAGCTTAGCGCTTGAGACCCAGTACTTC. The V gene is TRBV7-6, the J gene TRBJ2-5; D remains unclear. Germline CDR1 SGHVS, CDR2 FNYEAQ. CDR3 length: 12 amino acids. Trimming removed 0 bases from V and 5 bases from J, with 4 bases in between.

V usage is TRBV13 and J usage is TRBJ2-2, with no clear D. Germline assignment: CDR1 PRHDT and CDR2 FYEKMQ (reference sequence). The V end was cut by 5 bases, the J end by 2 bases, with 6 bases between. The CDR3 totals 13 residues. The CDR3 spells CASSLQNTGELFF. The CDR3 DNA sequence: TGTGCCAGCAGCCTACAAAACACCGGGGAGCTGTTTTTT.